A selection of T cell receptor beta chains follows, all from one sample in a study of shared clonotypes between healthy human individuals. Assay: immunoSEQ multiplex PCR; the TCRdb copy retains only in-frame clones and omits some. The sample has over a million clones; around three quarters are singletons. Input material: memory CD4+ T cells from PBMCs. Source of these receptors: a man between 18 and 35 years old in good health. Some clones in this sample may be carry-over from other donors' samples. Both conserved end residues are part of each CDR3. The D gene is left open where the match is weak. Rows may omit the clone size; those that give it use once, few, many or a size class.

V	size	D	length	J	CDR3	DNA
TRBV6-5	NA	TRBD2	13	TRBJ2-5	CASSFPGGETQYF	TGTGCCAGCAGTTTTCCGGGAGGAGAGACCCAGTACTTC
TRBV2	NA	TRBD2	17	TRBJ2-1	CASSDRGLAGAGNEQFF	TGTGCCAGCAGTGACCGAGGACTAGCGGGAGCCGGCAATGAGCAGTTCTTC
TRBV9	once	NA	15	TRBJ2-7	CASSSDLAGSYEQYF	TGTGCCAGCAGCTCCGACCTCGCAGGCTCCTACGAGCAGTACTTC
TRBV30	NA	NA	14	TRBJ2-1	CAWKGPQSYNEQFF	TGTGCCTGGAAGGGACCCCAGTCGTACAATGAGCAGTTCTTC
TRBV4-2	NA	TRBD2	16	TRBJ2-1	CASSRGLAGGYNEQFF	TGTGCCAGCAGCCGTGGGCTAGCGGGAGGTTACAATGAGCAGTTCTTC
TRBV5-1	NA	NA	14	TRBJ2-7	CASSLAQSSYEQYF	TGCGCCAGCAGCTTGGCCCAGAGCTCCTACGAGCAGTACTTC
TRBV5-6	few	NA	13	TRBJ1-1	CASSFAANTEAFF	TGTGCCAGCAGCTTTGCAGCAAACACTGAAGCTTTCTTT
TRBV25-1	NA	NA	16	TRBJ2-3	CASSERRKTSTDTQYF	TGTGCCAGCAGTGAACGAAGGAAAACTAGCACAGATACGCAGTATTTT
TRBV2	NA	NA	14	TRBJ2-1	CASRTAGPYNEQFF	TGTGCCAGCAGAACGGCGGGACCCTACAATGAGCAGTTCTTC
TRBV5-1	NA	TRBD1	15	TRBJ1-2	CASSSGTGGLYGYTF	TGCGCCAGCAGCAGCGGGACAGGGGGCCTTTATGGCTACACCTTC